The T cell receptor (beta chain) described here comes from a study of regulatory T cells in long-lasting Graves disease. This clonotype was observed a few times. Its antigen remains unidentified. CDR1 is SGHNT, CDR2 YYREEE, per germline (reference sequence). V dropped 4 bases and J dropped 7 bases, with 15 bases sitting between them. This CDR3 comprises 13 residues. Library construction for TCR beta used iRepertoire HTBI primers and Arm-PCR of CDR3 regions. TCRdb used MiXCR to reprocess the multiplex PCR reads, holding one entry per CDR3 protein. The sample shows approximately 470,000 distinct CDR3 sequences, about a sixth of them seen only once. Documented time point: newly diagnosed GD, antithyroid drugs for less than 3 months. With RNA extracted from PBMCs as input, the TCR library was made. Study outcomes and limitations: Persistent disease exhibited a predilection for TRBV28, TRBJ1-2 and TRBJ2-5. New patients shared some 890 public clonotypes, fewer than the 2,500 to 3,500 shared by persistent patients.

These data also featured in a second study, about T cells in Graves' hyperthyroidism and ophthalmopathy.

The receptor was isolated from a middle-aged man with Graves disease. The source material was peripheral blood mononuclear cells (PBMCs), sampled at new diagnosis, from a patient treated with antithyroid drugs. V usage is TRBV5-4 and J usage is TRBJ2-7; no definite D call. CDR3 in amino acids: CASSADGVGEQYF. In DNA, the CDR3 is TGTGCCAGCAGCGCGGACGGTGTGGGGGAGCAGTACTTC.